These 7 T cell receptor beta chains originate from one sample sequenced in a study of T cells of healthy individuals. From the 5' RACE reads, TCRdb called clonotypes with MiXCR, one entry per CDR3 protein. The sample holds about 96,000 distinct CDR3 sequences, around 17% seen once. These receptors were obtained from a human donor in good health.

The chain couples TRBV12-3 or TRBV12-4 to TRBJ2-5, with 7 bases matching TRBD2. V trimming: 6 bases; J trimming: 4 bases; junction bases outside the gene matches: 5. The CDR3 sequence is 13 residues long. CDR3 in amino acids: CASSLGEGETQYF. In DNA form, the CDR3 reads TGTGCCAGCAGCCTGGGGGAGGGAGAGACCCAGTACTTC.

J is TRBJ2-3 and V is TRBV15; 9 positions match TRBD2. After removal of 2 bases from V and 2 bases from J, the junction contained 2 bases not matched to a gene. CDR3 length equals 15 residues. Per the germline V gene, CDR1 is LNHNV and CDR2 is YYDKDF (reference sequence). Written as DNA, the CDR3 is TGTGCCACCAGCAGATCGGGACTAGCCACAGATACGCAGTATTTT. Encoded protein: CATSRSGLATDTQYF.

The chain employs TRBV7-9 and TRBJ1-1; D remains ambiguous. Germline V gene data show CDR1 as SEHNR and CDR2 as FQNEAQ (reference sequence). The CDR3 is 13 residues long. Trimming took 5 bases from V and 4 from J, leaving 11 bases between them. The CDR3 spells CASSVSTVTEAFF. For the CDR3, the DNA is TGTGCCAGCAGCGTCTCTACTGTCACTGAAGCTTTCTTT.

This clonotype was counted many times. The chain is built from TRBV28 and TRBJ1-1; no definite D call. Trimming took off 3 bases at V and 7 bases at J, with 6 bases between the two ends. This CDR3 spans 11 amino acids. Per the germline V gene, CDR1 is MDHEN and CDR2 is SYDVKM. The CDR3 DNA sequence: TGTGCCAGCAGTTTCCGACTTGAAGCTTTCTTT. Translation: CASSFRLEAFF.

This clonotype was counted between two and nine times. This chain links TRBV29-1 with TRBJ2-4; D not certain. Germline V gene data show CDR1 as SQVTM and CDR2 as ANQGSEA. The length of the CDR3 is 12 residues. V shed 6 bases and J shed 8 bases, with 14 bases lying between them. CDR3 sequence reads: CSVEDPGDIQYF. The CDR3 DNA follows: TGCAGCGTCGAGGACCCCGGTGACATTCAGTACTTC.

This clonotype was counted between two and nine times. For the CDR3, the DNA is TGTGCCAGCAGCCTTTTAACAGGGGGCAAAGGTGAAAAACTGTTTTTT. This codes for CASSLLTGGKGEKLFF. The chain joins TRBV28 to TRBJ1-4, with 9 bases that match TRBD1. The CDR3 consists of 16 residues. CDR1 and CDR2 from the germline V gene are MDHEN and SYDVKM. After removal of 6 bases from V and 7 bases from J, the junction contained 12 bases not matched to a gene.

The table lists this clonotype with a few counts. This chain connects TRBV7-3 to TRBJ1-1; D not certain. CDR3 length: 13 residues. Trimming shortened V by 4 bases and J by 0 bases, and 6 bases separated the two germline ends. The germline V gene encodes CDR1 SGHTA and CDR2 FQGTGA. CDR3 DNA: TGTGCCAGCAGCTACCTCATGAACACTGAAGCTTTCTTT. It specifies CASSYLMNTEAFF.